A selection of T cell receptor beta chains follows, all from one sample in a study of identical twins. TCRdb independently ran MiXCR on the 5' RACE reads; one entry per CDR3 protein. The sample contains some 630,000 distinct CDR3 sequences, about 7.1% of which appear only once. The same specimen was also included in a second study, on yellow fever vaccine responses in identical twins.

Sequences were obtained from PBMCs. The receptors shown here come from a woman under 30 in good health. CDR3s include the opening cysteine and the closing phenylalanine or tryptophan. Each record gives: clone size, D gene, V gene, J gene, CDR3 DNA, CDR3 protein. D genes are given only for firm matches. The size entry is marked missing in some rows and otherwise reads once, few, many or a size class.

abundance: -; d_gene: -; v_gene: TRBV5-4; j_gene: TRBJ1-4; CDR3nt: TGTGCCAGCAGCTTGGGCCCAACGGTCGGTGGTAATGAAAAACTGTTTTTT; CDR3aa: CASSLGPTVGGNEKLFF
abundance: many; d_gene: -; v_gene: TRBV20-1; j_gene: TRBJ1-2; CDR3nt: TGCAGTGCTAGAGGGGGCGCGAGGCGGGATGGCTACACCTTC; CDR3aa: CSARGGARRDGYTF
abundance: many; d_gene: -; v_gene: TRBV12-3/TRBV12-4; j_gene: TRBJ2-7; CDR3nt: TGTGCCAGCAGTTTGACAGGCAGCTCCTACGAGCAGTACTTC; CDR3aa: CASSLTGSSYEQYF
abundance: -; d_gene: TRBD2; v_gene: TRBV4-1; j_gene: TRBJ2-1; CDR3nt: TGCGCCAGCAGCCAAGATACTAGCGGGGACAATGAGCAGTTCTTC; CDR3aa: CASSQDTSGDNEQFF
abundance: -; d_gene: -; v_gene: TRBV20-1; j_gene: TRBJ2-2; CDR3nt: TGCAGTGCTAGATGGGGAGGGGAGCTGTTTTTT; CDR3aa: CSARWGGELFF
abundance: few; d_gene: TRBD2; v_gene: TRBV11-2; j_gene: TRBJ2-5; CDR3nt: TGTGCCAGCAATGGACTAGCGGACCAAGAGACCCAGTACTTC; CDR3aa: CASNGLADQETQYF
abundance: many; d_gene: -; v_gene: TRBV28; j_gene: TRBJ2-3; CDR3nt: TGTGCCAGCAGTCCCGGCTCAGGTACGCAGTATTTT; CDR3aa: CASSPGSGTQYF
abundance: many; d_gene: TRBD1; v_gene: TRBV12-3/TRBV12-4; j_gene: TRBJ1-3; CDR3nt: TGTGCCAGCAACAGGGGCTCTGGAAACACCATATATTTT; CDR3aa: CASNRGSGNTIYF
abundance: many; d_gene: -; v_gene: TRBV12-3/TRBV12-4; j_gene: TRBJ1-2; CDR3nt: TGTGCCAGCAGCAAGACCTATTCCTCCGACTATGGCTACACCTTC; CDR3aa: CASSKTYSSDYGYTF
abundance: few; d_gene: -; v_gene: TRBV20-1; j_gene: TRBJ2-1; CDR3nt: TGCAGTGCTAGATTGGGGCAGCACAATGAGCAGTTCTTC; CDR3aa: CSARLGQHNEQFF
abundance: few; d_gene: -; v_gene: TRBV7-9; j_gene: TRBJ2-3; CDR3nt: TGTGCCAGCAGCGATGCCGTTCTTACTAGCACAGATACGCAGTATTTT; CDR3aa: CASSDAVLTSTDTQYF
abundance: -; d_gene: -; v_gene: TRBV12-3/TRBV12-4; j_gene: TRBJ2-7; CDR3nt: TGTGCCAGCAGAAATAGCGCCTCCACCTACGAGCAGTACTTC; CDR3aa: CASRNSASTYEQYF
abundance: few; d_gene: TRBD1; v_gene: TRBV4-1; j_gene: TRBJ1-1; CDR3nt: TGCGCCAGCAGCCAGCCCGGACAGGGGTTCCCTGAAGCTTTCTTT; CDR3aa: CASSQPGQGFPEAFF
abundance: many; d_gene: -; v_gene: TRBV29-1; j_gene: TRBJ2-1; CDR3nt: TGCAGCGTTGAAGGTTTTGGGGGCGGCAATGAGCAGTTCTTC; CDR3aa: CSVEGFGGGNEQFF
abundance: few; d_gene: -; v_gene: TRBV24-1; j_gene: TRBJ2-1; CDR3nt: TGTGCCACCAGTAGGACGGGAGAATGGAATGAGCAGTTCTTC; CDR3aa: CATSRTGEWNEQFF
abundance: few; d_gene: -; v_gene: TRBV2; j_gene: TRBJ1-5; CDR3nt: TGTGCCAGCAGGGGGGGTCTCGGCTCTCTCAGCAATCAGCCCCAGCATTTT; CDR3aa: CASRGGLGSLSNQPQHF
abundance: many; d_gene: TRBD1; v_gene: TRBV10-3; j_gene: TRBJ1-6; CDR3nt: TGTGCCACCACGGGACAGGTTAACAATTCACCCCTCCACTTT; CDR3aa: CATTGQVNNSPLHF
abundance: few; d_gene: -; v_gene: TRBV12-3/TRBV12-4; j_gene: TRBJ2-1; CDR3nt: TGTGCCAGCAGTCCGGGGGGGACAGGCGCTTACAATGAGCAGTTCTTC; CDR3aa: CASSPGGTGAYNEQFF
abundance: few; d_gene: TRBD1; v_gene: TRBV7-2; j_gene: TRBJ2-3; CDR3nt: TGTGCCAGCAGCTTAGCGGGGGTCGGGACAGCAGATACGCAGTATTTT; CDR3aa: CASSLAGVGTADTQYF
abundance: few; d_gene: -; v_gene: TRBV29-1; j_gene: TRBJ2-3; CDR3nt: TGCAGCGTTGGAACAGGCGATACGCAGTATTTT; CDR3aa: CSVGTGDTQYF
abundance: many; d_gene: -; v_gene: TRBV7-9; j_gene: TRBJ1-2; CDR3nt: TGTGCCAGCAGCTTCGGCCGGGGCTACACCTTC; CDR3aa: CASSFGRGYTF
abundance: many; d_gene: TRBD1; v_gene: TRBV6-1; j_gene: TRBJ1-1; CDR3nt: TGTGCCAGCAGACTTGATCCGGGACAGGGGACTGAAGCTTTCTTT; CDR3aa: CASRLDPGQGTEAFF
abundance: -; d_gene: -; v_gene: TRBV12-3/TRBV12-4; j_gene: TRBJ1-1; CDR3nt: TGTGCCAGCAGTTTGTGGGCTGAAGCTTTCTTT; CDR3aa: CASSLWAEAFF
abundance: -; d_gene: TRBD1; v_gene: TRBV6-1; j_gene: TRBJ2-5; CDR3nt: TGTGCCAGCAGTAAGGTCCTTGGGACAGGCCCCCAAGAGACCCAGTACTTC; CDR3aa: CASSKVLGTGPQETQYF
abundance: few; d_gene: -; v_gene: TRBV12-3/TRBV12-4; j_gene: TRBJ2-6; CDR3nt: TGTGCCAGCAGCCCCTGGGGGGCTGGGGCCAACGTCCTGACTTTC; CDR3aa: CASSPWGAGANVLTF
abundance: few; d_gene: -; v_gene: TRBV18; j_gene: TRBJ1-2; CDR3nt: TGTGCCAGCTCACCACGGCGATCTAACTATGGCTACACCTTC; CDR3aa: CASSPRRSNYGYTF
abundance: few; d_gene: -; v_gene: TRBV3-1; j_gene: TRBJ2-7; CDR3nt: TGTGCCAGCAGCCAAGTCCACGAGGGAGTCTCCCCCTACGAGCAGTACTTC; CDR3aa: CASSQVHEGVSPYEQYF
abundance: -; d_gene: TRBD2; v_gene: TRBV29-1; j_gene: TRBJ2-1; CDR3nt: TGCAGCATAGCGGGTTACAATGAGCAGTTCTTC; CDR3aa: CSIAGYNEQFF
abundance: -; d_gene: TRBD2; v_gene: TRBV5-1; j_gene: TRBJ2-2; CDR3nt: TGCGCCAGCAGGGGACTAGGTGGCGGGGAGCTGTTTTTT; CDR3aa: CASRGLGGGELFF
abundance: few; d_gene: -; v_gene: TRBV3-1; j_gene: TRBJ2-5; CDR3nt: TGTGCCAGCAGCCAAGACTACGCCGAAGAGACCCAGTACTTC; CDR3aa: CASSQDYAEETQYF
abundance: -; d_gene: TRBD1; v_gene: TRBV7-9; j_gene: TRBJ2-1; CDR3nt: TGTGCCAGCACACCGGGACAGGGGGCGCTCGATGAGCAGTTCTTC; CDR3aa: CASTPGQGALDEQFF
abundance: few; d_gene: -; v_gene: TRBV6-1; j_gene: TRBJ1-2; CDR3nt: TGTGCCAGCACCAAGGATGTATTAAACTATGGCTACACCTTC; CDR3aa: CASTKDVLNYGYTF
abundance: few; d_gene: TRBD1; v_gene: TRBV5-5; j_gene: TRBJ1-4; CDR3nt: TGTGCCAGCAGCTTCCGGACAGGACTGCTTAATGAAAAACTGTTTTTT; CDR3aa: CASSFRTGLLNEKLFF
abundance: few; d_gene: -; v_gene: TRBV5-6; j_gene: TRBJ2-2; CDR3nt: TGTGCCAGCAGCGCCCGGGACCGGCACACCGGGGAGCTGTTTTTT; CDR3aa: CASSARDRHTGELFF
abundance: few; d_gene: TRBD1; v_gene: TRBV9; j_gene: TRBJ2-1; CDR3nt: TGTGCCAGCAGCGTGGGACAGGGGCGGAATGAGCAGTTCTTC; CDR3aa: CASSVGQGRNEQFF
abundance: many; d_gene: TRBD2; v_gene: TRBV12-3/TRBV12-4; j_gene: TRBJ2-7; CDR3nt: TGTGCCAGCAGGCGCGGACTAGCGGGAGGGAACGAGCAGTACTTC; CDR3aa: CASRRGLAGGNEQYF